This TCR beta chain was identified in a study of cytomegalovirus exposure and HLA in healthy donors. Both 60 Vbeta primers and 13 Jbeta primers went into the PCR. Sequenced by immunoSEQ multiplex PCR; TCRdb stores in-frame clones only, minus some. The repertoire includes around 150,000 clones, approximately 70% of them detected once, and about 7% sits in the top ten. Trimming took 5 bases from V and 7 from J, leaving 11 bases between them. This CDR3 is 11 amino acids long. Germline V CDR1 and CDR2: DFQATT, SNEGSKA (reference sequence). This clone was observed a single time. Input material: PBMCs. This TCR was recovered from a man aged 35-49 years in good health and CMV-seropositive. The chain combines TRBV20-1 with TRBJ2-5; possibly TRBD1 for D (5 bases). Here the CDR3 reads CSARVGVTQYF. For the CDR3, the DNA is TGCAGTGCTCGAGTAGGGGTGACCCAGTACTTC.